The 26 T cell receptor beta chains listed next were all sequenced from one sample in a study of cytomegalovirus exposure and HLA in healthy donors. Primers: 60 Vbeta forward and 13 Jbeta reverse. Sequencing was performed with immunoSEQ multiplex PCR; in TCRdb, only in-frame clones are kept and a portion is missing. The sample has more than 90,000 clones, roughly 68% seen once. Sequenced: PBMCs. These receptor sequences come from a woman aged 30 to 39 in good health and CMV-seronegative.

A few counts support this clone. The chain carries TRBV5-1 and TRBJ2-3; 10 bases agree with TRBD2. V lost 3 bases to trimming and J lost 1 base; unmatched junction nucleotides: 5. The CDR3 runs to 16 residues. Germline V gene sequence: CDR1 SGHRS, CDR2 YFSETQ. CDR3 nucleotide sequence: TGCGCCAGCAGCTCGAGCGGGGGGGGTCGCACAGATACGCAGTATTTT. Translation gives CASSSSGGGRTDTQYF.

The chain employs TRBV5-1 and TRBJ2-3; tentatively, D is TRBD2 (5 bases). Trimming shortened V by 4 bases and J by 0 bases, and 12 bases separated the two germline ends. The germline CDR1 and CDR2 sequences are SGHRS and YFSETQ. The CDR3 length is 15 residues. CDR3 sequence (DNA): TGCGCCAGCAGCGTCTCGGGAAAAAGCACAGATACGCAGTATTTT. Translated, it gives CASSVSGKSTDTQYF. The variable domain in full, with the rest retrieved from reference TRBV5-1 and TRBJ2-3, is KAGVTQTPRYLIKTRGQQVTLSCSPISGHRSVSWYQQTPGQGLQFLFEYFSETQRNKGNFPGRFSGRQFSNSRSEMNVSTLELGDSALYLCASSVSGKSTDTQYFGPGTRLTVL.

V is TRBV5-8 and J is TRBJ2-3; weak D call: TRBD1 (6 bases). The CDR3 has 12 amino acids. V lost 6 bases and J 7 bases, leaving 12 bases between the germline ends. Germline assignment: CDR1 SGHTS and CDR2 YDEGEE. The DNA for the CDR3 is TGTGCCAGCACCATAGGGGGTTATACGCAGTATTTT. It is translated as CASTIGGYTQYF.

This chain joins TRBV6-5 and TRBJ1-1, with D unresolved. The CDR3 consists of 13 residues. Germline V gene data show CDR1 as MNHEY and CDR2 as SVGAGI. The V end was cut by 6 bases, the J end by 4 bases, with 12 bases between. CDR3 bases: TGTGCCAGCAGAGCGGGCCTCGCCACTGAAGCTTTCTTT. Protein sequence: CASRAGLATEAFF.

J is TRBJ1-2 and V is TRBV7-9, with D perhaps TRBD1 (5 bases). Germline V CDR1 and CDR2: SEHNR, FQNEAQ (reference sequence). The CDR3 is 18 amino acids. V lost 5 bases, J lost 2 bases, and 24 bases lay in between. CDR3 bases: TGTGCCAGCAGCGTAAACGGAGGGGCAAAGACAGCCAACTATGGCTACACCTTC. Residues: CASSVNGGAKTANYGYTF.

The chain employs TRBV7-9 and TRBJ2-1; 10 bases fit TRBD2. V lost 2 bases to trimming and J lost 8 bases; unmatched junction nucleotides: 12. The germline V gene has CDR1 SEHNR and CDR2 FQNEAQ (reference sequence). The CDR3 extends over 17 amino acids. CDR3 nucleotide sequence: TGTGCCAGCAGCTTAATTAGCGGGGGGCCCCCGGATGATGAGCAGTTCTTC. It is translated as CASSLISGGPPDDEQFF.

The chain uses TRBV2 and TRBJ1-2; D not certain. Germline V lookup: CDR1 SNHLY, CDR2 FYNNEI. This CDR3 has 12 residues. Between the trimmed V and J ends, which lost 7 bases and 4 bases, there was a span of 10 bases. CDR3 amino acids: CASNAGIYGYTF. CDR3 DNA: TGTGCCAGCAACGCGGGGATCTATGGCTACACCTTC.

Here the CDR3 DNA reads TGTGCCAGCAGCTTAGTAGCGGGGGCGAACACCGGGGAGCTGTTTTTT. Translation gives CASSLVAGANTGELFF. This chain links TRBV7-2 with TRBJ2-2, with 9 bases that match TRBD2. The CDR3 covers 16 residues. The ends lost 1 base at V and 0 bases at J; junction bases unmatched: 0. Germline CDR1 and CDR2: SGHTA and FQGNSA.

The V gene is TRBV7-8, the J gene TRBJ2-2; 9 nucleotides agree with TRBD1. The V segment lost 6 bases and the J segment 5 bases; nucleotides outside the gene matches: 19. Germline CDR1 is SGHVS and CDR2 is FQNEAQ. This CDR3 comprises 19 residues. The CDR3 coding sequence is TGTGCCAGCAGACCCCAGGTTCTCCTGGGACAGGGCATAACCGGGGAGCTGTTTTTT. It is translated as CASRPQVLLGQGITGELFF. Using reference TRBV7-8 and TRBJ2-2 for the parts outside the CDR3, the full variable domain is GAGVSQSPRYKVAKRGQDVALRCDPISGHVSLFWYQQALGQGPEFLTYFQNEAQLDKSGLPSDRFFAERPEGSVSTLKIQRTQQEDSAVYLCASRPQVLLGQGITGELFFGEGSRLTVL.

The CDR3: CASTPQGAANNQPQHF. CDR3 in DNA: TGTGCCAGCACCCCGCAGGGGGCGGCTAACAATCAGCCCCAGCATTTT. The chain recombines TRBV6-6 with TRBJ1-5; 8 nucleotides agree with TRBD1. The germline V gene has CDR1 MNHNY and CDR2 SVGAGI (reference sequence). Trimming cost V 7 bases and J 3 bases; bases outside gene matches: 11. CDR3 length: 16 residues.

This chain joins TRBV5-1 and TRBJ2-1; 8 nucleotides line up with TRBD2. Germline-derived CDR1 and CDR2 are SGHRS and YFSETQ. Trimming took 0 bases from V and 4 from J; bases not matched to a gene: 3. The CDR3 runs to 15 residues. This chain's CDR3 is CASSLDSGEYNEQFF. The CDR3 coding sequence is TGCGCCAGCAGCTTGGATAGCGGGGAATACAATGAGCAGTTCTTC.

The chain recombines TRBV12-5 with TRBJ1-4; 7 bases are shared with TRBD1. The CDR3 contains 14 residues. Germline CDR1 reads LGHNT; CDR2 reads FRNRAP. Trimming cost V 5 bases and J 3 bases; bases outside gene matches: 3. CDR3 in DNA: TGTGCTAGTGGTACCGGGACAGCTAATGAAAAACTGTTTTTT. Amino acid sequence: CASGTGTANEKLFF. The complete variable domain, with remaining parts taken from reference TRBV12-5 and TRBJ1-4, reads DARVTQTPRHKVTEMGQEVTMRCQPILGHNTVFWYRQTMMQGLELLAYFRNRAPLDDSGMPKDRFSAEMPDATLATLKIQPSEPRDSAVYFCASGTGTANEKLFFGSGTQLSVL.

CDR3 residues: CASSLSGPGNTIYF. The CDR3 DNA is TGTGCCAGCAGTTTATCGGGGCCTGGAAACACCATATATTTT. J is TRBJ1-3 and V is TRBV27, with D perhaps TRBD1 (5 bases). The CDR3 is 14 residues long. Germline V gene sequence: CDR1 MNHEY, CDR2 SMNVEV (reference sequence). V lost 0 bases and J 2 bases, leaving 5 bases between the germline ends.

This clone was observed a single time. V and J are TRBV13 and TRBJ2-5; D is ambiguous. The CDR3 runs 14 residues. V lost 3 bases to trimming and J lost 5 bases, with 13 bases between them. Germline V gives CDR1 PRHDT, CDR2 FYEKMQ (reference sequence). The CDR3 reads CASSLRHLRETQYF. The CDR3 nucleotides are TGTGCCAGCAGCTTGAGGCACCTTAGGGAGACCCAGTACTTC.

V and J are TRBV10-2 and TRBJ2-3; possible D gene TRBD2, 6 bases. In germline, CDR1 is WSHSY, CDR2 SAAADI. The CDR3 is 15 amino acids. The V end lost 6 bases, the J end lost 2 bases, and 15 bases lay between the germline ends. In DNA, the CDR3 is TGCGCCAGCAGCCCAGGAGCGGGTTACACAGATACGCAGTATTTT. As protein: CASSPGAGYTDTQYF.

The V call is TRBV13, the J call TRBJ2-3; TRBD1 agrees at 8 bases. Germline CDR1 reads PRHDT; CDR2 reads FYEKMQ (reference sequence). The V and J ends lost 5 bases and 3 bases, in that order; junction bases with no gene match: 10. The CDR3 totals 16 residues. The DNA for the CDR3 is TGTGCCAGCAGCACTCAGGGGGCCGGTCGAACAGATACGCAGTATTTT. Its translation: CASSTQGAGRTDTQYF.

The genes are TRBV7-6 and TRBJ2-1; 9 bases are a match to TRBD2. Germline CDR1 reads SGHVS; CDR2 reads FNYEAQ. After removal of 1 base from V and 3 bases from J, the junction contained 4 bases not matched to a gene. CDR3 size: 16 residues. The CDR3 coding sequence is TGTGCCAGCAGCTTAGTGTCTAGCGGGGACTACAATGAGCAGTTCTTC. Amino acid sequence: CASSLVSSGDYNEQFF.

The genes are TRBV5-1 and TRBJ2-4, with a tentative D call TRBD2 (6 bases). Trimming left V 0 bases short and J 4 bases short, with 8 bases between. The CDR3 consists of 14 residues. Germline V gives CDR1 SGHRS, CDR2 YFSETQ. The CDR3 reads CASSLVGGKNIQYF. In DNA form, the CDR3 reads TGCGCCAGCAGCTTGGTTGGGGGGAAAAACATTCAGTACTTC. The full variable domain, in which reference TRBV5-1 and TRBJ2-4 provide the parts outside the CDR3, is KAGVTQTPRYLIKTRGQQVTLSCSPISGHRSVSWYQQTPGQGLQFLFEYFSETQRNKGNFPGRFSGRQFSNSRSEMNVSTLELGDSALYLCASSLVGGKNIQYFGAGTRLSVL.

CDR3 coding DNA: TGTGCCAGCAGCCTCGGACAGGGGGCGAATCAGCCCCAGCATTTT. Translated, it gives CASSLGQGANQPQHF. The J gene is TRBJ1-5, the V gene TRBV6-6, with 11 bases aligning to TRBD1. After removal of 6 bases from V and 4 bases from J, the junction contained 5 bases not matched to a gene. Germline CDR1 MNHNY, CDR2 SVGAGI (reference sequence). This CDR3 contains 15 residues.

The V gene is TRBV10-3, the J gene TRBJ2-3; 7 bases agree with TRBD2. There are 16 residues in the CDR3. Germline CDR1 is ENHRY and CDR2 is SYGVKD. V lost 1 base and J lost 8; bases outside the gene matches: 12. The CDR3 protein is CAISELPEMGGSTQYF. CDR3 nucleotide sequence: TGTGCCATCAGTGAGTTGCCGGAAATGGGAGGGTCTACGCAGTATTTT.

This clone has more than one count but fewer than ten. The chain combines TRBV4-2 with TRBJ1-4; D gene ambiguous. This CDR3 comprises 15 residues. The germline V gene has CDR1 LGHNA and CDR2 YNFKEQ. Deletions cut 1 base from V and 0 bases from J, with 6 bases between. The CDR3 DNA sequence: TGTGCCAGCAGCCAAGGGGAGACAACTAATGAAAAACTGTTTTTT. As protein: CASSQGETTNEKLFF.

CDR3 in DNA: TGTGCCAGCAGTGAGTGGGGAGGGTATAGCAATCAGCCCCAGCATTTT. Residues: CASSEWGGYSNQPQHF. The chain is built from TRBV2 and TRBJ1-5; D not resolved. The germline V gene has CDR1 SNHLY and CDR2 FYNNEI. CDR3 length: 16 residues. V shed 3 bases and J shed 0 bases, with 12 bases lying between them.

The chain combines TRBV6-5 with TRBJ2-1, with TRBD1 matching 7 bases. CDR3 length: 12 residues. CDR1 MNHEY and CDR2 SVGAGI come from the germline V gene. The junction had 4 bases not matched to a gene; V was cut back by 5 bases and J by 9 bases. The CDR3 bases are TGTGCCAGCAGTGACGACAGGGTTGAGCAGTTCTTC. This translates into CASSDDRVEQFF.

The genes are TRBV5-1 and TRBJ2-7, with 7 positions matching TRBD1. This CDR3 contains 16 residues. The germline CDR1 and CDR2 sequences are SGHRS and YFSETQ. V lost 1 base and J lost 4; bases outside the gene matches: 11. This chain's CDR3 is CASSLQYGTAQYEQYF. CDR3 coding DNA: TGCGCCAGCAGCTTGCAATACGGGACAGCTCAATACGAGCAGTACTTC.

The chain carries TRBV5-1 and TRBJ2-1; tentative D call: TRBD1 (6 bases). The CDR3 runs 13 residues. The V gene's germline CDR1 is SGHRS and CDR2 YFSETQ. V was clipped by 1 base and J by 6 bases, with 8 bases between them. Written as DNA, the CDR3 is TGCGCCAGCAGCTTGCAAGGGGGCAATGAGCAGTTCTTC. It codes for CASSLQGGNEQFF.

The chain couples TRBV6-5 to TRBJ1-2, with 10 bases that match TRBD1. Germline assignment: CDR1 MNHEY and CDR2 SVGAGI. The length of the CDR3 is 14 residues. The V segment lost 10 bases and the J segment 8 bases; nucleotides outside the gene matches: 13. In DNA, the CDR3 is TGTGCCATACGAGGGGGACAGGGGTTAGGAGGCTACACCTTC. Protein product: CAIRGGQGLGGYTF.